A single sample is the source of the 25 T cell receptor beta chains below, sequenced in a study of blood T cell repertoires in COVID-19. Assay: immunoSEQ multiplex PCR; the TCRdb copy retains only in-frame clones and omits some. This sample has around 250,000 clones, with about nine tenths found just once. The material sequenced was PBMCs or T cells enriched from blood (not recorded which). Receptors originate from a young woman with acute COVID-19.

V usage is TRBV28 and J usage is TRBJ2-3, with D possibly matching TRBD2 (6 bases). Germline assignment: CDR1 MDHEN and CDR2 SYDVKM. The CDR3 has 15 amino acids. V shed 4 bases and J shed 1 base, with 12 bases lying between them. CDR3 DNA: TGTGCCAGCAGTTCCTCGGGAGTAGGCACAGATACGCAGTATTTT. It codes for CASSSSGVGTDTQYF.

In nucleotides, the CDR3 is TGTGCCAGTAACACCCCCAAGGGCAGCGGCCGGGGAGATACGCAGTATTTT. It is translated as CASNTPKGSGRGDTQYF. V usage is TRBV19 and J usage is TRBJ2-3; possible D gene TRBD2, 5 bases. This CDR3 is 17 amino acids long. Germline V gives CDR1 LNHDA, CDR2 SQIVND (reference sequence). V was cut by 7 bases and J by 5 bases, with 25 bases left in between.

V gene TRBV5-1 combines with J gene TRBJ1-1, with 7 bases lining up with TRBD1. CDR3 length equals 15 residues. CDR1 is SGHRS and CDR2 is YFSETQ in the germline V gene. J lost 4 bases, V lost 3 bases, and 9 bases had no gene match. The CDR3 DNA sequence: TGCGCCAGCAGCTCATGGAGAGGACAGGCCACTGAAGCTTTCTTT. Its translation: CASSSWRGQATEAFF.

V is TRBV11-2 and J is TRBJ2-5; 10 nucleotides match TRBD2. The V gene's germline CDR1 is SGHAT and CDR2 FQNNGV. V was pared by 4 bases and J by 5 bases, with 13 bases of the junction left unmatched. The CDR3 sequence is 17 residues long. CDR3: CASSSTTVAGGVETQYF. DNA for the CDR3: TGTGCCAGCAGCTCAACCACCGTAGCGGGAGGTGTCGAGACCCAGTACTTC.

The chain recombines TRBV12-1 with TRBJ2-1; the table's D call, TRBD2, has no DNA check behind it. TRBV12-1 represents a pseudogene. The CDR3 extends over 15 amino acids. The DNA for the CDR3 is TGTGCCAGCAGCTTTTGTCTAAACTCCTACAATGAGCAGTTCTTC. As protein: CASSFCLNSYNEQFF.

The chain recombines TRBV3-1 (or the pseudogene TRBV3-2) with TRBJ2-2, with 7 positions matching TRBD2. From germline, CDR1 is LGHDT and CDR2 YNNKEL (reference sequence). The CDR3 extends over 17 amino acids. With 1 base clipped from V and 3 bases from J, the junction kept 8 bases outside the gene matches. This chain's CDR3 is CASSQGPSGTYTGELFF. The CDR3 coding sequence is TGTGCCAGCAGCCAAGGTCCCAGCGGGACCTACACCGGGGAGCTGTTTTTT.

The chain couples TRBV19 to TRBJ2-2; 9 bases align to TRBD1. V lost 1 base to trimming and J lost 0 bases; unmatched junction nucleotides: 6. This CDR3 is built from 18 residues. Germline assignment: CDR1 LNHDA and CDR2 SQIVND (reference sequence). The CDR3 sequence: CASSIGTGASTNTGELFF. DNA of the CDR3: TGTGCCAGTAGTATAGGGACAGGGGCCAGTACGAACACCGGGGAGCTGTTTTTT.

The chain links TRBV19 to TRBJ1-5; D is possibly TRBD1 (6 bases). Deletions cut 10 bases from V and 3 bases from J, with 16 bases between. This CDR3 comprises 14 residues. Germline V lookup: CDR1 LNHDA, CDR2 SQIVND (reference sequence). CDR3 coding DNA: TGTGCCACTGGGCCCGGACAGCCCAATCAGCCCCAGCATTTT. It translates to CATGPGQPNQPQHF.

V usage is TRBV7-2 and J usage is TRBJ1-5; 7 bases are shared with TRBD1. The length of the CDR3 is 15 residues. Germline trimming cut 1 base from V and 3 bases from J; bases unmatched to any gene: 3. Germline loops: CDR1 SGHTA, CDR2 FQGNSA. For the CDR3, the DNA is TGTGCCAGCAGCTTAGGTCAGGGGGTCAATCAGCCCCAGCATTTT. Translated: CASSLGQGVNQPQHF.

In DNA form, the CDR3 reads TGCGCCAGCAGCCCGGGACAGGGGAACTATCAAGAGACCCAGTACTTC. This gives the protein CASSPGQGNYQETQYF. This chain joins TRBV5-1 and TRBJ2-5; TRBD1 aligns across 10 bases. Germline V gives CDR1 SGHRS, CDR2 YFSETQ. This CDR3 comprises 16 residues. Germline trimming cut 4 bases from V and 2 bases from J; bases unmatched to any gene: 8. The variable domain in full, completed from reference TRBV5-1 and TRBJ2-5, reads KAGVTQTPRYLIKTRGQQVTLSCSPISGHRSVSWYQQTPGQGLQFLFEYFSETQRNKGNFPGRFSGRQFSNSRSEMNVSTLELGDSALYLCASSPGQGNYQETQYFGPGTRLLVL.

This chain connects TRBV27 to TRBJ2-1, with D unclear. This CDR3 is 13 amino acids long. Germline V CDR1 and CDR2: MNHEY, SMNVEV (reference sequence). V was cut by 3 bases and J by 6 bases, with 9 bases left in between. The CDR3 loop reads CASSLKSRNEQFF. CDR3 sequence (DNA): TGTGCCAGCAGTTTGAAGTCGCGCAATGAGCAGTTCTTC.

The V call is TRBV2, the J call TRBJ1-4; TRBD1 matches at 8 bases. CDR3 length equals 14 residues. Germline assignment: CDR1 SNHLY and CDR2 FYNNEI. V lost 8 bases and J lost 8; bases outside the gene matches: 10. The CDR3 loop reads CASGRRGLGEKLFF. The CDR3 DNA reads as TGTGCCAGCGGGCGCAGGGGGCTCGGGGAAAAACTGTTTTTT.

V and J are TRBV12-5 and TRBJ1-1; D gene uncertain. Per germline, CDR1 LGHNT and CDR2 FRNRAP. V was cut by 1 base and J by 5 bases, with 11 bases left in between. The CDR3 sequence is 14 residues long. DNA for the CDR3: TGTGCTAGTGGTTTGGGGCAGCCGGGGACTGAAGCTTTCTTT. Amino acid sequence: CASGLGQPGTEAFF.

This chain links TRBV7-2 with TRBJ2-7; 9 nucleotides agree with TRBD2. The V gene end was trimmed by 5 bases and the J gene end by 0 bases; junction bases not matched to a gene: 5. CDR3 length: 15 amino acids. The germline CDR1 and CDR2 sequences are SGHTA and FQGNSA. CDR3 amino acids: CASSGGGASSYEQYF. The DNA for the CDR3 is TGTGCCAGCAGCGGCGGGGGGGCGAGCTCCTACGAGCAGTACTTC.

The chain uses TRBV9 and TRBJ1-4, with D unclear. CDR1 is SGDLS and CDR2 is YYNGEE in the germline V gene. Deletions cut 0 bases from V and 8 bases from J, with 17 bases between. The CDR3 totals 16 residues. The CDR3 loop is CASSVGLAGSFEKLFF. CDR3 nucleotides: TGTGCCAGCAGCGTAGGTCTCGCGGGGTCGTTCGAAAAACTGTTTTTT. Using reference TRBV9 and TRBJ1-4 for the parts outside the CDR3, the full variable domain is DSGVTQTPKHLITATGQRVTLRCSPRSGDLSVYWYQQSLDQGLQFLIQYYNGEERAKGNILERFSAQQFPDLHSELNLSSLELGDSALYFCASSVGLAGSFEKLFFGSGTQLSVL.

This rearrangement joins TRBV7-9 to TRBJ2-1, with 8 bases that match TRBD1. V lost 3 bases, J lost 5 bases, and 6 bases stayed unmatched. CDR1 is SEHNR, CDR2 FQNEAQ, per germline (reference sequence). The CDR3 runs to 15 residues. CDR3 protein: CASSFLSGQDNEQFF. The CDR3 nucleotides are TGTGCCAGCAGCTTCTTGTCGGGACAGGACAATGAGCAGTTCTTC.

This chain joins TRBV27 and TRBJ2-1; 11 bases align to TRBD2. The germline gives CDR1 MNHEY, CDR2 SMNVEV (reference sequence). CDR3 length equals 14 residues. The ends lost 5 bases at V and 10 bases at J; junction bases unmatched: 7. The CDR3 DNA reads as TGTGCCAGCAGTGTCATAGCGGGAGGGAAGGAGCAGTTCTTC. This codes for CASSVIAGGKEQFF.

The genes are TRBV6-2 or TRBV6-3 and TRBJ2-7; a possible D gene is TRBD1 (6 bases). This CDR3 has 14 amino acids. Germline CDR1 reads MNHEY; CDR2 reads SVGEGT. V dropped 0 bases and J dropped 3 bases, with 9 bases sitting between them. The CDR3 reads CASSYSTRGYEQYF. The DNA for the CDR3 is TGTGCCAGCAGTTACTCGACCAGGGGCTACGAGCAGTACTTC.

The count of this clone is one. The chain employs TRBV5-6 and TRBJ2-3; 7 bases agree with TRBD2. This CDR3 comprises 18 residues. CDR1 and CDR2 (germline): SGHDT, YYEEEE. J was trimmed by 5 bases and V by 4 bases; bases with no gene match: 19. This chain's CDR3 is CASSPLGLADGAGDTQYF. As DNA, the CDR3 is TGTGCCAGCAGCCCCCTCGGGCTAGCGGATGGGGCGGGAGATACGCAGTATTTT. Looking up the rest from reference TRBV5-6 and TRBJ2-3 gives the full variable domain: DAGVTQSPTHLIKTRGQQVTLRCSPKSGHDTVSWYQQALGQGPQFIFQYYEEEERQRGNFPDRFSGHQFPNYSSELNVNALLLGDSALYLCASSPLGLADGAGDTQYFGPGTRLTVL.

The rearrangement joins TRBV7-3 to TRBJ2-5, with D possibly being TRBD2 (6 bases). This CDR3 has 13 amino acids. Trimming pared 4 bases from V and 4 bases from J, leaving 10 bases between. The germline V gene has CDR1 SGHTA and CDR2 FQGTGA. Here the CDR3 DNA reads TGTGCCAGCAGCTACTCAGCGGGAGAGACCCAGTACTTC. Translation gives CASSYSAGETQYF.

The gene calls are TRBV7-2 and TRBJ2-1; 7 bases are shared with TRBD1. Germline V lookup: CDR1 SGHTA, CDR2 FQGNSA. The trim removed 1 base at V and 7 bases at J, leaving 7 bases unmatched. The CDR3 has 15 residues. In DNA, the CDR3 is TGTGCCAGCAGCTTAGACGACAGGGTTCGGAATGAGCAGTTCTTC. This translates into CASSLDDRVRNEQFF.

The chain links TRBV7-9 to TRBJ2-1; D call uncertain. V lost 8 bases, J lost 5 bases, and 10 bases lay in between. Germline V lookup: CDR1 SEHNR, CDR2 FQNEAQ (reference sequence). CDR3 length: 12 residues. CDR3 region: CASRDSNNEQFF. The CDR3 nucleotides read TGTGCCAGCCGTGACTCGAACAATGAGCAGTTCTTC.

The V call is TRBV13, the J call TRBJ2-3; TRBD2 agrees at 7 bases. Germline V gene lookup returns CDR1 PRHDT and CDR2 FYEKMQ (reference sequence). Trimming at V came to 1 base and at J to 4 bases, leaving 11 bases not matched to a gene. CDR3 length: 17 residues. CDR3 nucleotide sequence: TGTGCCAGCAGCTTAGACCCCCGGGAGGAGCCTTCAGATACGCAGTATTTT. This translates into CASSLDPREEPSDTQYF.

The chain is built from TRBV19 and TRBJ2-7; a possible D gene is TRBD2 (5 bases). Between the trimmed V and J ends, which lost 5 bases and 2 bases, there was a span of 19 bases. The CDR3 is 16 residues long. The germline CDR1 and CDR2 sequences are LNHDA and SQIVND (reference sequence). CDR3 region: CASSDPGSKNTYEQYF. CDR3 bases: TGTGCCAGTAGTGATCCGGGATCGAAAAACACCTACGAGCAGTACTTC.

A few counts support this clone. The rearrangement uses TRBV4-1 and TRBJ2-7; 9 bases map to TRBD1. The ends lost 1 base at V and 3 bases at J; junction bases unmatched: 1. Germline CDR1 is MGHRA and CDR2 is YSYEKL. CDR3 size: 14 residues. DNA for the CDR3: TGCGCCAGCAGCCAAGGGACAGGGGACTACGAGCAGTACTTC. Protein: CASSQGTGDYEQYF.